The TCR beta chain under discussion was sequenced for a study of CD4 T cells in relation to SARS-CoV-2 and coronaviruses. Study in general: PBMCs were cultured with antigen for around nine days before TCR beta sequencing. The negative reference was HIV-1 Nef peptide pool or peptide-free culture. Shared crossreactive spike epitopes were mapped to their HLA restriction.

Remarks on this clone: Its matching antigen is unknown.

The CDR3 spans 12 residues. Trimming stripped 6 bases from V and 4 bases from J, with 8 bases between. Using immunoSEQ multiplex PCR, the repertoire was profiled, and TCRdb retains in-frame clones only, with some absent. The table records some 30,000 clones, 75% to 80% of them present only once. The unexposed donors gave CD4+ T cells in about 2011-2019, prior to COVID-19. After about 10 days of culture, CD4+ T cells were isolated. A few million PBMCs per well were cultured with about 9.8 IU/ml IL-2. The gene calls are TRBV12-3 or TRBV12-4 and TRBJ2-3; D uncertain. This clonotype was sampled from a human donor in good health. The sample taken for sequencing was CD4+ T cells from PBMCs, cultured in vitro. CDR3 DNA sequence: TGTGCCAGCAGCCCCTTTGCAGATACGCAGTATTTT. Amino acid sequence: CASSPFADTQYF.